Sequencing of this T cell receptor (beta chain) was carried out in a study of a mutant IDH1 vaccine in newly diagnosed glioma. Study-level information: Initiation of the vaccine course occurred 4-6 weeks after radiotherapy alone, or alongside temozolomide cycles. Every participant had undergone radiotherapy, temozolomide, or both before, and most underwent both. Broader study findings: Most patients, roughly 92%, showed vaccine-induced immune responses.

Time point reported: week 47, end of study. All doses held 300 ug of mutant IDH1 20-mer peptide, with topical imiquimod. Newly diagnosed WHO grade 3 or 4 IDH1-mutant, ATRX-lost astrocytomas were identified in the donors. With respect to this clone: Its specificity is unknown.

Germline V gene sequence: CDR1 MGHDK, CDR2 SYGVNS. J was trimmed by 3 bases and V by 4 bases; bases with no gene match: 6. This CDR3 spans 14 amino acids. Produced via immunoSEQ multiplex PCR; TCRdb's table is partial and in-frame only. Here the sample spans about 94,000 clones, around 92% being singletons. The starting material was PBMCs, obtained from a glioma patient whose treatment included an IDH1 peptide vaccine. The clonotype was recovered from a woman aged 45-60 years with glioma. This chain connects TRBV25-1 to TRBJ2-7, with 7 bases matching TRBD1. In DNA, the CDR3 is TGTGCCAGCAGTGGCCTACAGGGGCACTACGAGCAGTACTTC. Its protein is CASSGLQGHYEQYF.